This TCR beta chain was sequenced for a study of beta chain features in type 1 diabetes. Turning to the study itself: Healthy donors and patients had similar age, gender and cell yields. Notes on the study in general: Type 1 diabetes patients showed a moderate but significant shortening of TCRB CDR3s in all four CD4+ subsets. VDJ junctions from patients with type 1 diabetes contained fewer insertions and more deletions.

Of note for this clone: Its antigen remains unidentified.

The CDR3 consists of 14 residues. V trimming: 5 bases; J trimming: 9 bases; junction bases outside the gene matches: 8. Germline loops: CDR1 LNHDA, CDR2 SQIVND (reference sequence). The study reverse transcribed the entire isolated RNA, so it sequenced expressed TCRB transcripts. Clones were read by immunoSEQ multiplex PCR, and TCRdb kept only the in-frame ones, dropping some. The sample lists tens of thousands of clones, about 52% occurring once. The chain joins TRBV19 to TRBJ1-5; 9 nucleotides line up with TRBD1. Sequencing was carried out using stem cell memory CD4+ T cells from blood. The TCR sequence derives from a young man with type 1 diabetes. The CDR3 sequence: CASSVPGQGLPQHF. CDR3 nucleotide sequence: TGTGCCAGTAGTGTTCCGGGACAGGGTTTGCCCCAGCATTTT.